Listed here are 8 T cell receptor beta chains from one sample, sequenced in a study of T cells in Graves' hyperthyroidism and ophthalmopathy. TCR beta CDR3 region amplification was performed from RNA transcripts. The primer set for the first-round RT-PCR of the TCR CDR3 was HTBI. TCRdb re-derived calls from the multiplex PCR reads in MiXCR, one entry per CDR3 protein. This sample yields about 270,000 distinct CDR3 sequences, of which about 25% are seen a single time; around 28% belongs to the top ten. Material for sequencing was blood. All receptors derive from a man aged 35 to 55 with Graves' hyperthyroidism that later progressed to Graves' ophthalmopathy.

This clonotype was observed a handful of times. The V and J genes are TRBV12-3 or TRBV12-4 and TRBJ1-5, with 7 nucleotides matching TRBD1. The V segment lost 5 bases and the J segment 2 bases; nucleotides outside the gene matches: 9. CDR3 size: 16 residues. The CDR3 here is CASSLSAGGCNQPQHF. CDR3 DNA sequence: TGTGCCAGCAGTCTCTCTGCAGGGGGATGCAATCAGCCCCAGCATTTT.

This clonotype was detected ten times or more. The chain combines TRBV12-3 or TRBV12-4 with TRBJ2-7; no clear D gene. V lost 6 bases and J lost 6, with 12 bases in between. CDR3 length: 12 residues. CDR3 in DNA: TGTGCCAGCAGCTCCGACCTCCGCGAGCAGTACTTC. Protein sequence: CASSSDLREQYF.

This clonotype was recorded many times. This chain's CDR3 is CASSVLNQPQHF. CDR3 sequence (DNA): TGTGCCAGCAGTGTTCTCAATCAGCCCCAGCATTTT. V usage is TRBV2 and J usage is TRBJ1-5; D not certain. Trimming stripped 4 bases from V and 3 bases from J, with 4 bases between. Germline lookup yields CDR1 SNHLY and CDR2 FYNNEI. The CDR3 contains 12 residues.

The chain uses TRBV30 and TRBJ1-5; D remains unclear. Germline V CDR1 and CDR2: GTSNPN, SVGIG (reference sequence). V was clipped by 0 bases and J by 6 bases, with 12 bases between them. The CDR3 spans 14 residues. The CDR3 loop reads CAWSVQVQRQPQHF. In DNA, the CDR3 is TGTGCCTGGAGTGTCCAGGTTCAGCGTCAGCCCCAGCATTTT.

This clonotype was seen at least ten times. V usage is TRBV7-9 and J usage is TRBJ2-7; D possibly corresponds to TRBD2 (6 bases). This CDR3 has 15 residues. V shed 2 bases and J shed 4 bases, with 15 bases lying between them. CDR1 is SEHNR and CDR2 is FQNEAQ in the germline V gene (reference sequence). The CDR3 protein is CASSLMGTGTYEQYF. The CDR3 nucleotides are TGTGCCAGCAGCTTAATGGGGACTGGTACGTACGAGCAGTACTTC.

This clonotype has a count of ten or more. In DNA form, the CDR3 reads TGTGCCAGTAGTATCCGTGGACAGGGCGGGACTGAAGCTTTCTTT. Its translation: CASSIRGQGGTEAFF. The chain combines TRBV19 with TRBJ1-1; 8 bases fit TRBD1. Per germline, CDR1 LNHDA and CDR2 SQIVND (reference sequence). V trimming: 3 bases; J trimming: 5 bases; junction bases outside the gene matches: 8. The CDR3 covers 15 residues.

This clonotype was recorded at least ten times. V usage is TRBV27 and J usage is TRBJ1-2, with D unresolved. Trimming took off 3 bases at V and 8 bases at J, with 16 bases between the two ends. CDR1 MNHEY and CDR2 SMNVEV come from the germline V gene (reference sequence). CDR3 length: 14 residues. The CDR3 here is CASSFYPAAQGYTF. The CDR3 DNA reads as TGTGCCAGCAGTTTCTATCCGGCAGCGCAAGGCTACACCTTC.

This clonotype was seen many times. The J gene is TRBJ2-7, the V gene TRBV20-1; possible D gene TRBD2, 6 bases. This CDR3 comprises 14 residues. V was cut by 1 base and J by 4 bases, with 14 bases left in between. The V gene's germline CDR1 is DFQATT and CDR2 SNEGSKA (reference sequence). CDR3 region: CSARGSASVYEQYF. The CDR3 DNA reads TGCAGTGCTAGAGGAAGCGCTAGCGTATACGAGCAGTACTTC.